The rows below give T cell receptor beta chains drawn from one sample of a study of blood T cells in healthy people across ages. TCRdb reprocessed the 5' RACE reads with MiXCR, giving one entry per CDR3 protein. The sample has about 500,000 distinct CDR3 sequences, 24% seen once. In addition, the sample was reused for a study of T cells of mothers and their children.

Material for sequencing was blood. All receptors derive from a boy younger than 18 in good health. Both conserved end residues are trimmed from each CDR3.

V	J	CDR3
TRBV28	TRBJ2-7	ASSLLGEVYEQY
TRBV7-2	TRBJ2-2	ASSPNSNTGELF
TRBV5-6	TRBJ2-3	ASRQTSGTADTQY
TRBV6-4	TRBJ2-1	ASTNQGPDNEQF
TRBV3-1	TRBJ1-4	ASSQDRKLF
TRBV7-6	TRBJ2-3	ASSLPSTGTDTQY
TRBV6-5	TRBJ2-1	ASSYSNRAAIYNEQF
TRBV7-3	TRBJ2-7	ASSLTGGRAYEQY
TRBV20-1	TRBJ2-5	SARDLGKPEEETQY
TRBV28	TRBJ2-1	ASRSGQGAYNEQF
TRBV7-6	TRBJ2-1	ASSSPGLADVSFYNEQF
TRBV4-3	TRBJ2-4	ASSQSGAKNIQY
TRBV12-3/TRBV12-4	TRBJ1-1	ASSFWGRGRGAEAF
TRBV6-6	-	ASSSGAGGVFNEQF
TRBV27	TRBJ1-2	ASSHGQEVGGYT
TRBV12-3/TRBV12-4	TRBJ2-7	ASSSPGTSAYEQY
TRBV25-1	TRBJ1-2	ASSQGRTYGYT
TRBV5-1	TRBJ2-5	ASGLAAFGETQY
TRBV7-9	TRBJ2-7	ASSSDLRGSYEQY
TRBV25-1	TRBJ2-7	ASSENCPYEQY
TRBV20-1	TRBJ1-5	SATDNSNQPQH
TRBV7-9	TRBJ1-1	ASSSTNRGAF